Listed below are T cell receptor beta chains from one sample, sequenced in a study of B cell selection in AIRE deficiency. The repertoire was sequenced with immunoSEQ multiplex PCR; TCRdb's copy has only in-frame clones and lacks some. The sample yields 11,000 to 15,000 clones, just over 90% seen once. Sequenced input: Tregs sorted from PBMCs. Source of these receptors: a human donor with AIRE deficiency. The CDR3 runs from the conserved cysteine through the conserved F or W. Fields, in order: clone size, D gene, J gene, V gene, CDR3 DNA, CDR3 protein. The D gene is left open where the match is weak. Clone size is stated in some rows and not others, as once, few, many or a class when expanded.

clone size: NA; D gene: TRBD1; J gene: TRBJ1-2; V gene: TRBV7-9; CDR3 DNA: TGTGCCAGCAGCGTTATGGGACAGGGGAATCCCTATGGCTACACCTTC; CDR3 protein: CASSVMGQGNPYGYTF
clone size: NA; D gene: NA; J gene: TRBJ2-5; V gene: TRBV7-9; CDR3 DNA: TGTGCCAGCAGCTTAGCGAGGGGGACCCAGTACTTC; CDR3 protein: CASSLARGTQYF
clone size: few; D gene: TRBD1; J gene: TRBJ1-2; V gene: TRBV10-3; CDR3 DNA: TGTGCCATCAGAGAGACAGGGTTATGGGGCTACACCTTC; CDR3 protein: CAIRETGLWGYTF
clone size: NA; D gene: NA; J gene: TRBJ2-3; V gene: TRBV2; CDR3 DNA: TGTGCCTGCAGCCAAGCGGCTAGCACAGATACGCAGTATTTT; CDR3 protein: CACSQAASTDTQYF
clone size: NA; D gene: NA; J gene: TRBJ2-4; V gene: TRBV28; CDR3 DNA: TGTGCCAGCAGCCCAAGGGACATACTAGCCAAAAACATTCAGTACTTC; CDR3 protein: CASSPRDILAKNIQYF
clone size: NA; D gene: NA; J gene: TRBJ2-1; V gene: TRBV28; CDR3 DNA: TGTGCCAGCAGTTTCGGACCGGGAAAGCTACTCCGCAATGAGCAGTTCTTC; CDR3 protein: CASSFGPGKLLRNEQFF
clone size: NA; D gene: NA; J gene: TRBJ1-2; V gene: TRBV2; CDR3 DNA: TGTGCCAGCAGTGAAGGACCTCTTGTGGGCTATGGCTACACCTTC; CDR3 protein: CASSEGPLVGYGYTF
clone size: NA; D gene: NA; J gene: TRBJ2-5; V gene: TRBV5-1; CDR3 DNA: TGCGCCAGCAGCACCCCGGGGGTGGAGACCCAGTACTTC; CDR3 protein: CASSTPGVETQYF
clone size: NA; D gene: NA; J gene: TRBJ2-7; V gene: TRBV6-5; CDR3 DNA: TGTGCCAGCAGCCCCTCCCGGTTTGTGTTCTACGAGCAGTACTTC; CDR3 protein: CASSPSRFVFYEQYF
clone size: NA; D gene: NA; J gene: TRBJ2-7; V gene: TRBV5-6; CDR3 DNA: TGTGCCAGCAGCTTGGGGGGGTTTCCCTACGAGCAGTACTTC; CDR3 protein: CASSLGGFPYEQYF
clone size: NA; D gene: NA; J gene: TRBJ2-7; V gene: TRBV19; CDR3 DNA: TGTGCCAGTAGTATCAGCAGGGTTGGCGAGCAGTACTTC; CDR3 protein: CASSISRVGEQYF
clone size: NA; D gene: NA; J gene: TRBJ2-1; V gene: TRBV7-9; CDR3 DNA: TGTGCCAGCAGCCACAATGAGCAGTTCTTC; CDR3 protein: CASSHNEQFF
clone size: NA; D gene: TRBD2; J gene: TRBJ2-1; V gene: TRBV7-2; CDR3 DNA: TGTGCCAGCAGCCGGGACTACTACAATGAGCAGTTCTTC; CDR3 protein: CASSRDYYNEQFF
clone size: once; D gene: NA; J gene: TRBJ1-3; V gene: TRBV5-6; CDR3 DNA: TGTGCCAGCAGCTTGTTACTGGCAGCACCAAGCTCTGGAAACACCATATATTTT; CDR3 protein: CASSLLLAAPSSGNTIYF
clone size: NA; D gene: TRBD2; J gene: TRBJ2-1; V gene: TRBV5-1; CDR3 DNA: TGCGCCAGCAGCCCCGGACTAGCCCTCAAGGAGAATGAGCAGTTCTTC; CDR3 protein: CASSPGLALKENEQFF
clone size: few; D gene: TRBD2; J gene: TRBJ2-7; V gene: TRBV7-8; CDR3 DNA: TGTGCCAGCAGCGGACAGCCGGGACTAGCCCCCTACGAGCAGTACTTC; CDR3 protein: CASSGQPGLAPYEQYF
clone size: NA; D gene: NA; J gene: TRBJ2-7; V gene: TRBV7-2; CDR3 DNA: TGTGCCAGCAGCCCCCTTTGGCTAACGAGGGAGCAGTACTTC; CDR3 protein: CASSPLWLTREQYF
clone size: NA; D gene: NA; J gene: TRBJ2-5; V gene: TRBV7-2; CDR3 DNA: TGTGCCAGCAGCGTAGGCCCCCAGACCCAGTACTTC; CDR3 protein: CASSVGPQTQYF
clone size: NA; D gene: NA; J gene: TRBJ2-7; V gene: TRBV27; CDR3 DNA: TGTGCCAGCAGGTCTATAGGGAGAAGCTCCTACGAGCAGTACTTC; CDR3 protein: CASRSIGRSSYEQYF
clone size: NA; D gene: NA; J gene: TRBJ2-2; V gene: TRBV28; CDR3 DNA: TGTGCCAGCAGTAGCATCTGGGCAAGGGGCGGCGGGGAGCTGTTTTTT; CDR3 protein: CASSSIWARGGGELFF
clone size: NA; D gene: NA; J gene: TRBJ2-1; V gene: TRBV19; CDR3 DNA: TGTGCCAGTAGTATAGATGATCTGAGCTCCTACAATGAGCAGTTCTTC; CDR3 protein: CASSIDDLSSYNEQFF
clone size: once; D gene: NA; J gene: TRBJ2-7; V gene: TRBV5-1; CDR3 DNA: TGCGCCAGCAGCCTGGACGGCTACGAGCAGTACTTC; CDR3 protein: CASSLDGYEQYF
clone size: NA; D gene: TRBD2; J gene: TRBJ2-3; V gene: TRBV19; CDR3 DNA: TGTGCCAGTAGTATAGTTGGGACTAGCGGGAGGCGTGCAGATACGCAGTATTTT; CDR3 protein: CASSIVGTSGRRADTQYF
clone size: NA; D gene: NA; J gene: TRBJ2-7; V gene: TRBV7-9; CDR3 DNA: TGTGCCAGTAGCTTAGGGGATCTGGGTTACGAGCAGTACTTC; CDR3 protein: CASSLGDLGYEQYF
clone size: NA; D gene: NA; J gene: TRBJ1-2; V gene: TRBV6-1; CDR3 DNA: TGTGCCAGCAGGGGTTGGACGGCCTCGCTTGGCTACACCTTC; CDR3 protein: CASRGWTASLGYTF
clone size: NA; D gene: TRBD1; J gene: TRBJ1-1; V gene: TRBV5-1; CDR3 DNA: TGCGCCAGCAGCGCCGGACAGGGACTGTTCATGAACACTGAAGCTTTCTTT; CDR3 protein: CASSAGQGLFMNTEAFF
clone size: once; D gene: NA; J gene: TRBJ1-4; V gene: TRBV5-4; CDR3 DNA: TGTGCCAGCAGCTCGGAGTATGAAAAACTGTTTTTT; CDR3 protein: CASSSEYEKLFF
clone size: NA; D gene: NA; J gene: TRBJ1-5; V gene: TRBV28; CDR3 DNA: TGTGCCAGCAAAAACAGGGAGTCGAGCAATCAGCCCCAGCATTTT; CDR3 protein: CASKNRESSNQPQHF
clone size: NA; D gene: TRBD2; J gene: TRBJ2-2; V gene: TRBV2; CDR3 DNA: TGTGCCAGCACCGGGACTAGCGGTAACACCGGGGAGCTGTTTTTT; CDR3 protein: CASTGTSGNTGELFF
clone size: NA; D gene: TRBD2; J gene: TRBJ2-5; V gene: TRBV4-1; CDR3 DNA: TGCGCCAGCAGCCCCCCAGGACTAGCGGGAGGTGGGTTACGGGAGACCCAGTACTTC; CDR3 protein: CASSPPGLAGGGLRETQYF
clone size: NA; D gene: NA; J gene: TRBJ2-2; V gene: TRBV27; CDR3 DNA: TGTGCCAGCAGCCCACTACCGAGCATGAACACCGGGGAGCTGTTTTTT; CDR3 protein: CASSPLPSMNTGELFF
clone size: NA; D gene: NA; J gene: TRBJ1-2; V gene: TRBV7-8; CDR3 DNA: TGTGCCAGCAGCTTATTAGGGACGAACTATGGCTACACCTTC; CDR3 protein: CASSLLGTNYGYTF
clone size: NA; D gene: NA; J gene: TRBJ1-5; V gene: TRBV6-6; CDR3 DNA: TGTGCCAGCAGTCTAGGGGGAAGTGAAAATCAGCCCCAGCATTTT; CDR3 protein: CASSLGGSENQPQHF
clone size: NA; D gene: TRBD2; J gene: TRBJ2-3; V gene: TRBV5-4; CDR3 DNA: TGTGCCAGCAGCCTGGACACGGGACTAAGCACAGATACGCAGTATTTT; CDR3 protein: CASSLDTGLSTDTQYF
clone size: NA; D gene: NA; J gene: TRBJ1-2; V gene: TRBV6-4; CDR3 DNA: TGTGCCAGCAGTGATGTGGGAGGCTACACCTTC; CDR3 protein: CASSDVGGYTF
clone size: NA; D gene: TRBD2; J gene: TRBJ2-1; V gene: TRBV18; CDR3 DNA: TGTGCCAGCTCACCACCACTAGCGGGAGACTTGGTCAATGAGCAGTTCTTC; CDR3 protein: CASSPPLAGDLVNEQFF
clone size: NA; D gene: NA; J gene: TRBJ1-5; V gene: TRBV6-1; CDR3 DNA: TGTGCCAGCAGTGGAGGGACACCAGGGAGACAGCCCCAGCATTTT; CDR3 protein: CASSGGTPGRQPQHF
clone size: NA; D gene: NA; J gene: TRBJ2-5; V gene: TRBV14; CDR3 DNA: TGTGCCAGCAGCCAAGAATCGGCCCAACTGTTTGGTCAAGAGACCCAGTACTTC; CDR3 protein: CASSQESAQLFGQETQYF
clone size: NA; D gene: NA; J gene: TRBJ1-6; V gene: TRBV7-9; CDR3 DNA: TGTGCCAGCAGCAGCGTAGGACAAAATAATTCACCCCTCCACTTT; CDR3 protein: CASSSVGQNNSPLHF
clone size: NA; D gene: NA; J gene: TRBJ1-2; V gene: TRBV7-9; CDR3 DNA: TGTGCCAGCAGCCAGGGACTGAACTATGGCTACACCTTC; CDR3 protein: CASSQGLNYGYTF
clone size: NA; D gene: NA; J gene: TRBJ2-4; V gene: TRBV7-2; CDR3 DNA: TGTGCCAGCAGCTTAGAAGGTTCCATTCAGTACTTC; CDR3 protein: CASSLEGSIQYF
clone size: NA; D gene: NA; J gene: TRBJ1-5; V gene: TRBV27; CDR3 DNA: TGTGCCAGCAGCCCATGGGGTTTGGGTCAGCCCCAGCATTTT; CDR3 protein: CASSPWGLGQPQHF
clone size: NA; D gene: TRBD2; J gene: TRBJ2-1; V gene: TRBV29-1; CDR3 DNA: TGCAGCGGATCAAGAGACAGCCTCAGGACTAGCGGGAGGGCCAGTGAGCAGTTCTTC; CDR3 protein: CSGSRDSLRTSGRASEQFF
clone size: NA; D gene: TRBD2; J gene: TRBJ2-5; V gene: TRBV5-1; CDR3 DNA: TGCGCCAGCAGCTCATCGGGGGGCCAAGAGACCCAGTACTTC; CDR3 protein: CASSSSGGQETQYF
clone size: NA; D gene: NA; J gene: TRBJ2-5; V gene: TRBV19; CDR3 DNA: TGTGCCAGTAGTTTCCGGGACGGGGAGACCCAGTACTTC; CDR3 protein: CASSFRDGETQYF
clone size: once; D gene: NA; J gene: TRBJ2-4; V gene: TRBV7-2; CDR3 DNA: TGTGCCAGCAGCTTAGATCCCAGGTGGGGTCTAGCCAAAAACATTCAGTACTTC; CDR3 protein: CASSLDPRWGLAKNIQYF
clone size: NA; D gene: TRBD1; J gene: TRBJ2-7; V gene: TRBV2; CDR3 DNA: TGTGCCAGCAGTGATAAGGGCAGGGGGCGCGACGAGCAGTACTTC; CDR3 protein: CASSDKGRGRDEQYF
clone size: NA; D gene: NA; J gene: TRBJ1-5; V gene: TRBV6-6; CDR3 DNA: TGTGCCAGCAGTTACCCGGGCCACGGGTGGGATCAGCCCCAGCATTTT; CDR3 protein: CASSYPGHGWDQPQHF
clone size: NA; D gene: TRBD2; J gene: TRBJ2-1; V gene: TRBV2; CDR3 DNA: TGTGCCAGCAGTGATTCTAGCGGGAGGTACAATGAGCAGTTCTTC; CDR3 protein: CASSDSSGRYNEQFF
clone size: NA; D gene: NA; J gene: TRBJ1-4; V gene: TRBV5-1; CDR3 DNA: TGCGCCAGCAGAACTGGGAGGGGCGAGACTAATGAAAAACTGTTTTTT; CDR3 protein: CASRTGRGETNEKLFF
clone size: NA; D gene: NA; J gene: TRBJ2-7; V gene: TRBV4-1; CDR3 DNA: TGCGCCAGCAGCCAAGATCCGGGGTCCTACGAGCAGTACTTC; CDR3 protein: CASSQDPGSYEQYF